This T cell receptor (beta chain) was retrieved from a study of T cell changes during pregnancy in multiple sclerosis. Assay: immunoSEQ multiplex PCR; the TCRdb copy retains only in-frame clones and omits some. The repertoire consists of about 87,000 clones, with around 93% occurring once and the leading ten covering 1.1% to 1.5%. This CDR3 is 16 amino acids long. The V and J ends lost 4 bases and 0 bases respectively, with 13 bases between them. Germline assignment: CDR1 SEHNR and CDR2 FQNEAQ (reference sequence). The origin of this receptor is a female donor in good health, enrolled as a control in a pregnancy study. The genes are TRBV7-9 and TRBJ2-1, with D unclear. The source was peripheral blood, collected in the third trimester of pregnancy. The DNA for the CDR3 is TGTGCCAGCAGCTCGCTCTCCACAAGCTCCTACAATGAGCAGTTCTTC. Protein product: CASSSLSTSSYNEQFF.